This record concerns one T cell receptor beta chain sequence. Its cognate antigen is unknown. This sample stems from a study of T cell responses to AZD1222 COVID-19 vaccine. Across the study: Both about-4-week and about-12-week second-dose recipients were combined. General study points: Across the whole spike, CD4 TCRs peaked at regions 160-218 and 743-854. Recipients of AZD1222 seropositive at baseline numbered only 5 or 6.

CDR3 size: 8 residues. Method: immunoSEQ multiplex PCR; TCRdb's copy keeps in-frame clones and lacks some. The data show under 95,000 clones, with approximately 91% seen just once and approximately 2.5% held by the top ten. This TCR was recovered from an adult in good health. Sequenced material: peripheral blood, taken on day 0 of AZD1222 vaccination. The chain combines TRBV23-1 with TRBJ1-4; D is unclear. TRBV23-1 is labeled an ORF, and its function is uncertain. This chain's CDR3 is CGAEKLFF. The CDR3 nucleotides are TGCGGTGCGGAAAAACTGTTTTTT.